The 21 T cell receptor beta chains in this list originate from one sample, sequenced in a study of T cells after yellow fever vaccination. TCRdb re-analysed the 5' RACE reads in MiXCR, keeping a single row per CDR3 protein. The sample comprises approximately 350,000 distinct CDR3 sequences, around a tenth of which are singletons, and roughly 18% rests with the top ten. The material sequenced was PBMCs, taken on the day of the first yellow fever vaccination. The receptors derive from a man younger than 35 who received the YFV17D yellow fever vaccine.

This sequence joins TRBV5-1 and TRBJ2-1; 9 bases match TRBD1. V was clipped by 4 bases and J by 5 bases; unmatched bases: 7. CDR1 is SGHRS and CDR2 is YFSETQ in the germline V gene. The CDR3 totals 15 residues. The CDR3 DNA follows: TGCGCCAGCAGCCACGGACAGGGGTCCCACAATGAGCAGTTCTTC. Translated, it gives CASSHGQGSHNEQFF.

The chain couples TRBV7-2 to TRBJ2-1; TRBD2 aligns across 7 bases. The CDR3 extends over 15 amino acids. The V gene end was trimmed by 5 bases and the J gene end by 0 bases; junction bases not matched to a gene: 4. Germline-derived CDR1 and CDR2 are SGHTA and FQGNSA. As DNA, the CDR3 is TGTGCCAGCAGCCGCCGGGGGGACTCCTACAATGAGCAGTTCTTC. Its translation is CASSRRGDSYNEQFF.

This clonotype was detected only a few times. The V call is TRBV4-2, the J call TRBJ2-5; 9 bases line up with TRBD1. The V gene end was trimmed by 4 bases and the J gene end by 3 bases; junction bases not matched to a gene: 9. Germline CDR1 LGHNA, CDR2 YNFKEQ. This CDR3 spans 16 amino acids. CDR3 sequence (DNA): TGTGCCAGCAGCCCCGGGGAACAGGGGGCGAAAGAGACCCAGTACTTC. As protein: CASSPGEQGAKETQYF.

The genes are TRBV4-3 and TRBJ1-5, with 7 bases matching TRBD1. The CDR3 spans 17 residues. J lost 3 bases, V lost 3 bases, and 11 bases had no gene match. Germline V gene lookup returns CDR1 LGHNA and CDR2 YSLEER. The CDR3 is CASSQHRQGGDNQPQHF. The CDR3 DNA reads TGCGCCAGCAGCCAGCACAGACAGGGAGGGGACAATCAGCCCCAGCATTTT.

Only a few counts were recorded for this clonotype. This chain links TRBV7-2 with TRBJ1-2; a weak D match, TRBD1 (5 bases). V shed 1 base and J shed 8 bases, with 14 bases lying between them. This CDR3 is 14 amino acids long. CDR1 and CDR2 (germline): SGHTA, FQGNSA. Written as DNA, the CDR3 is TGTGCCAGCAGCTTAGGAAGGGACGGCCGAGGCTACACCTTC. Translating gives CASSLGRDGRGYTF.

The chain joins TRBV6-2 or TRBV6-3 to TRBJ1-3; D is unclear. Germline V gene data show CDR1 as MNHEY and CDR2 as SVGEGT. Trimming took 11 bases from V and 0 from J, leaving 11 bases between them. The CDR3 covers 13 residues. For the CDR3, the DNA is TGTGCCTCCTGGTGGACCTCTGGAAACACCATATATTTT. This gives the protein CASWWTSGNTIYF.

This clonotype has only a few counts. CDR3: CASRERDRGPHEQFF. The CDR3 coding sequence is TGCGCCAGCAGAGAGCGGGACAGGGGGCCTCATGAGCAGTTCTTC. The J gene is TRBJ2-1, the V gene TRBV4-3, with 12 bases lining up with TRBD1. The CDR3 is 15 residues long. Germline CDR1 reads LGHNA; CDR2 reads YSLEER. Unmatched junction bases numbered 8, after V lost 6 bases and J lost 8 bases.

This clonotype was counted between two and nine times. The gene calls are TRBV6-1 and TRBJ2-7; no clear D gene. CDR3 size: 13 residues. The germline V gene encodes CDR1 MNHNS and CDR2 SASEGT. V lost 1 base to trimming and J lost 6 bases, with 10 bases between them. CDR3 in DNA: TGTGCCAGCAGTGAAGGGTATTTTTTCGAGCAGTACTTC. The encoded protein is CASSEGYFFEQYF.

This clonotype was detected a few times. The chain links TRBV5-1 to TRBJ2-1, with 9 bases lining up with TRBD2. This CDR3 region has 15 residues. V trimming: 2 bases; J trimming: 6 bases; junction bases outside the gene matches: 6. CDR1 and CDR2 from the germline V gene are SGHRS and YFSETQ. CDR3 nucleotides: TGCGCCAGCAGCTTATTAGCGGGGGCCCCCAATGAGCAGTTCTTC. The encoded protein is CASSLLAGAPNEQFF.

This clonotype is a singleton in its sample. The chain joins TRBV7-2 to TRBJ2-3, with D tentatively TRBD1 (6 bases). V lost 1 base and J 3 bases, leaving 14 bases between the germline ends. The CDR3 has 16 amino acids. Looked up from germline, CDR1 is SGHTA and CDR2 is FQGNSA. DNA for the CDR3: TGTGCCAGCAGCTTAGAAGGGGGTATCCAGACAGATACGCAGTATTTT. This translates into CASSLEGGIQTDTQYF.

Many counts were recorded for this clonotype. This chain links TRBV11-2 with TRBJ2-7; 8 nucleotides line up with TRBD2. Germline V lookup: CDR1 SGHAT, CDR2 FQNNGV. The CDR3 consists of 15 residues. J lost 2 bases, V lost 3 bases, and 6 bases had no gene match. The DNA for the CDR3 is TGTGCCAGCAGCTTGGGGCGGGGGGCCACCTACGAGCAGTACTTC. Protein product: CASSLGRGATYEQYF.

There are a few counts of this clonotype. CDR3 nucleotides: TGCAGCGCGAACCCAAAGAGACATACGCAGTATTTT. It yields the protein CSANPKRHTQYF. The chain joins TRBV29-1 to TRBJ2-3, with D unclear. V shed 7 bases and J shed 7 bases, with 15 bases lying between them. The length of the CDR3 is 12 residues. Germline V lookup: CDR1 SQVTM, CDR2 ANQGSEA.

The chain combines TRBV6-5 with TRBJ2-2; no definite D call. Germline loops: CDR1 MNHEY, CDR2 SVGAGI. Trimming took off 6 bases at V and 4 bases at J, with 15 bases between the two ends. CDR3 length: 15 residues. The CDR3 sequence: CASRPAKGSTGELFF. In DNA form, the CDR3 reads TGTGCCAGCAGGCCGGCCAAGGGATCCACCGGGGAGCTGTTTTTT.

This clonotype has a handful of counts. The chain couples TRBV19 to TRBJ1-5, with D possibly matching TRBD1 (6 bases). This CDR3 has 15 amino acids. Germline CDR1 is LNHDA and CDR2 is SQIVND (reference sequence). Trimming stripped 6 bases from V and 0 bases from J, with 12 bases between. CDR3 sequence reads: CASSRGEYSNQPQHF. DNA for the CDR3: TGTGCCAGTAGCAGGGGCGAATATAGCAATCAGCCCCAGCATTTT.

This chain links TRBV7-3 with TRBJ2-7; D gene unclear. Trimming stripped 5 bases from V and 2 bases from J, with 13 bases between. The CDR3 loop spans 14 amino acids. Per germline, CDR1 SGHTA and CDR2 FQGTGA. The CDR3 DNA follows: TGTGCCAGCAGCCCCCAGGCCGATACCTACGAGCAGTACTTC. Translation gives CASSPQADTYEQYF.

This clonotype was seen more than once but under ten times. The CDR3 spells CASSGGDSNTEAFF. The CDR3 DNA is TGTGCCAGCAGCGGCGGGGACAGTAACACTGAAGCTTTCTTT. The gene calls are TRBV9 and TRBJ1-1; the match to TRBD1 covers 7 bases. The V gene's germline CDR1 is SGDLS and CDR2 YYNGEE. This CDR3 spans 14 amino acids. V lost 3 bases, J lost 2 bases, and 4 bases stayed unmatched.

The genes are TRBV6-4 and TRBJ1-5; TRBD1 is a possible D gene (6 bases). CDR1 is MRHNA and CDR2 is SNTAGT in the germline V gene. Trimming took off 6 bases at V and 6 bases at J, with 12 bases between the two ends. The CDR3 runs 13 residues. The CDR3 loop reads CASRGLGGQPQHF. The CDR3 bases are TGTGCCAGCAGGGGGTTAGGGGGTCAGCCCCAGCATTTT.

This clonotype was counted between two and nine times. The V gene is TRBV20-1, the J gene TRBJ2-3; 7 bases line up with TRBD1. J lost 2 bases, V lost 5 bases, and 7 bases had no gene match. The CDR3 spans 14 residues. Germline V gives CDR1 DFQATT, CDR2 SNEGSKA (reference sequence). The CDR3 reads CSASRDRDTDTQYF. The CDR3 DNA reads as TGCAGTGCTTCCCGGGACAGAGACACAGATACGCAGTATTTT.

This chain uses TRBV4-1 with TRBJ1-1; D remains ambiguous. Germline assignment: CDR1 MGHRA and CDR2 YSYEKL. CDR3 length equals 13 residues. The V and J ends lost 0 bases and 11 bases respectively, with 13 bases between them. CDR3 coding DNA: TGCGCCAGCAGCCAAGAAGATGGGTGGGTTGCTTTCTTT. It codes for CASSQEDGWVAFF.

This clonotype was counted a few times. This rearrangement joins TRBV29-1 to TRBJ2-5, with D perhaps matching TRBD2 (5 bases). V gave up 4 bases and J gave up 7 bases, with 13 bases separating them. Per germline, CDR1 SQVTM and CDR2 ANQGSEA. The CDR3 spans 12 residues. CDR3: CSVGTRSGTQYF. In DNA form, the CDR3 reads TGCAGCGTTGGTACCCGGAGCGGGACCCAGTACTTC.

This rearrangement joins TRBV12-3 or TRBV12-4 to TRBJ2-1; 9 nucleotides agree with TRBD1. The CDR3 has 12 residues. V lost 5 bases, J lost 15 bases, and 8 bases stayed unmatched. CDR3 sequence: CASSPGDRERFF. CDR3 sequence (DNA): TGTGCCAGCAGTCCAGGGGACAGGGAACGGTTCTTC.